This T cell receptor (beta chain) was recovered during a study of blood T cell repertoires in COVID-19. The CDR3 has 14 residues. From germline, CDR1 is MNHNY and CDR2 SVGAGI (reference sequence). The germline V and J ends were trimmed by 0 bases and 9 bases, with 15 bases remaining between them. Some clones are missing from TCRdb's copy, which holds only in-frame ones; the method was immunoSEQ multiplex PCR. This table holds more than 110,000 clones, roughly 82% found once. The sequence was obtained from an older man with acute or convalescent COVID-19. Sequences were obtained from peripheral blood. The J gene is TRBJ2-7, the V gene TRBV6-6; TRBD1 might be the D (5 bases). CDR3 sequence reads: CASSYSSQAGVQYF. Here the CDR3 DNA reads TGTGCCAGCAGTTACTCGTCACAGGCTGGCGTGCAGTACTTC.